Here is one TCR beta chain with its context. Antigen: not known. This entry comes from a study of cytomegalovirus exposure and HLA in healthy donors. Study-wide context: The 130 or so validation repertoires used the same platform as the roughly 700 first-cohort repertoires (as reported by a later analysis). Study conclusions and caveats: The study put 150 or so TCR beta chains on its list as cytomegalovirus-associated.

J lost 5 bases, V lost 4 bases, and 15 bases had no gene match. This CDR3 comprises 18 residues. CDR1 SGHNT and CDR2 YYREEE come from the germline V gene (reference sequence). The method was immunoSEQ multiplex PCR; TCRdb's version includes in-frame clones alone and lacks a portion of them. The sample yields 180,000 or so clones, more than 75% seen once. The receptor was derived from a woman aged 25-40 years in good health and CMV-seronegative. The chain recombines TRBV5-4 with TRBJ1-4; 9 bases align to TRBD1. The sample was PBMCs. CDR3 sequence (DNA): TGTGCCAGCAGCCGGGACCGGGACAGGGACCTACAAAATGAAAAACTGTTTTTT. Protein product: CASSRDRDRDLQNEKLFF.